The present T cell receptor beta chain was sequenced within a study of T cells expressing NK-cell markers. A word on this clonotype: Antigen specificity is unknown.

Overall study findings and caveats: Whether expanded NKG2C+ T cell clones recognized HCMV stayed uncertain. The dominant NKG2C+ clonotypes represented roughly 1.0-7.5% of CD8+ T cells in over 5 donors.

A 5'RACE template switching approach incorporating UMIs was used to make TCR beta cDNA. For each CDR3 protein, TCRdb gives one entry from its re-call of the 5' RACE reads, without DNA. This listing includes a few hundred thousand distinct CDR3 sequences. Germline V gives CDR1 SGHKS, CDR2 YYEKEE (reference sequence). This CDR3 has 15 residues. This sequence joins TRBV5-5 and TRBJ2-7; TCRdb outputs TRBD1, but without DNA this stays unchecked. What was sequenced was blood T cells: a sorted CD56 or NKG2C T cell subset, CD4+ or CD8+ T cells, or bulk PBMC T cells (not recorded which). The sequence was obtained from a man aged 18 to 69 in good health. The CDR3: CASSFGRAPAYEQYF.